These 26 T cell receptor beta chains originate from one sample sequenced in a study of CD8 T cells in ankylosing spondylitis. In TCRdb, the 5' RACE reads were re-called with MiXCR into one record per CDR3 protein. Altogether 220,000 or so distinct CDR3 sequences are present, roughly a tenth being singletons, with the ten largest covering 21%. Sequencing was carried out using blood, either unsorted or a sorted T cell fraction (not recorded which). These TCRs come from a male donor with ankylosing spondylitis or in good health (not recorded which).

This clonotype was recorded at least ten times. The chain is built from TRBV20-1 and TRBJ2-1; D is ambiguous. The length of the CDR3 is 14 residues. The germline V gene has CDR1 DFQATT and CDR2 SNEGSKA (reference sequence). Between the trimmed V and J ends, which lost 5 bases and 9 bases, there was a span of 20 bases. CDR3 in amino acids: CSAPYVAVLREQFF. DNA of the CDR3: TGCAGTGCTCCTTACGTGGCAGTCCTCCGTGAGCAGTTCTTC.

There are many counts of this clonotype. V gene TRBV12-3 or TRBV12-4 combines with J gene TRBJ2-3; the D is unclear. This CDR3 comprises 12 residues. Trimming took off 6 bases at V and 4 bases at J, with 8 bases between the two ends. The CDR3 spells CASSPSSDTQYF. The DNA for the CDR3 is TGTGCCAGCAGCCCAAGTTCAGATACGCAGTATTTT.

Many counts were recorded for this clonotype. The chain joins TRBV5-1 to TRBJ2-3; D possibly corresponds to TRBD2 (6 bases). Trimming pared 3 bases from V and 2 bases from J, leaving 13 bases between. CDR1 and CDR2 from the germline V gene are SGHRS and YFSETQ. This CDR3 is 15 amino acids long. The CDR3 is CASSYNGGSTDTQYF. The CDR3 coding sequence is TGCGCCAGCAGCTATAACGGGGGTTCCACAGATACGCAGTATTTT.

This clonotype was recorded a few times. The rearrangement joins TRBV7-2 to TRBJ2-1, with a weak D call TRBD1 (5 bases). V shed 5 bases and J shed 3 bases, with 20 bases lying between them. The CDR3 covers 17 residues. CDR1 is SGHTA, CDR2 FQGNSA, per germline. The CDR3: CASSLFGAVNNYNEQFF. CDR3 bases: TGTGCCAGCAGCCTATTTGGGGCGGTTAACAACTACAATGAGCAGTTCTTC.

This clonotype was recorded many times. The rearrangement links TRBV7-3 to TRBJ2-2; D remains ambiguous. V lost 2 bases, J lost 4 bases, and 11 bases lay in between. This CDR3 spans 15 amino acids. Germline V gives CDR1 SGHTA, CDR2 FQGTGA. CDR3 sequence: CASSLVDTGTGELFF. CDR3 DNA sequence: TGTGCCAGCAGCTTAGTAGATACGGGCACCGGGGAGCTGTTTTTT.

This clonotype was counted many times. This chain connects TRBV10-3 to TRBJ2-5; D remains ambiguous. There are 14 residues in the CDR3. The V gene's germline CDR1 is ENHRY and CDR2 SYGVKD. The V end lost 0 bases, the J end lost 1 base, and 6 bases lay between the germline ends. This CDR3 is CAISESGIQETQYF. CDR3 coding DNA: TGTGCCATCAGTGAGTCAGGCATCCAAGAGACCCAGTACTTC.

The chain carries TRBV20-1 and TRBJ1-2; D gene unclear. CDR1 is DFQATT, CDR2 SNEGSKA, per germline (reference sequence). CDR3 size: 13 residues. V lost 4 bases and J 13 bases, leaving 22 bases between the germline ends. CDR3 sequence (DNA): TGCAGTGCTACGAAACCCACCCGGGGATTATGCACCTTC. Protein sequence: CSATKPTRGLCTF.

CDR3 loop: CASLDRSSGANVLTF. For the CDR3, the DNA is TGTGCCAGCCTGGACAGAAGCTCTGGGGCCAACGTCCTGACTTTC. The chain carries TRBV7-9 and TRBJ2-6; weak D call: TRBD1 (6 bases). Trimming took 8 bases from V and 0 from J, leaving 11 bases between them. The CDR3 has 15 amino acids. CDR1 and CDR2 (germline): SEHNR, FQNEAQ (reference sequence).

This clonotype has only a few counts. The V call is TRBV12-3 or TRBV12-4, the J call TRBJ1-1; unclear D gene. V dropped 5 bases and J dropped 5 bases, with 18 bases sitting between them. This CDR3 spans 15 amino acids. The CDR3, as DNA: TGTGCCAGCAGTCGCACTGATAGGGCTTGGACTGAAGCTTTCTTT. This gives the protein CASSRTDRAWTEAFF.

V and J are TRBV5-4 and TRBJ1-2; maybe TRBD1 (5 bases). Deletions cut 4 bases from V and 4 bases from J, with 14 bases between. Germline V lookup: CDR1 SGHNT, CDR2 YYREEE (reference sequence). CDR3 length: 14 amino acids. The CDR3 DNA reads TGTGCCAGCAGCGCCTCACAGGAGTCCTATGGCTACACCTTC. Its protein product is CASSASQESYGYTF. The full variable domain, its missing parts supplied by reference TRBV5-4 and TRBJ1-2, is ETGVTQSPTHLIKTRGQQVTLRCSSQSGHNTVSWYQQALGQGPQFIFQYYREEENGRGNFPPRFSGLQFPNYSSELNVNALELDDSALYLCASSASQESYGYTFGSGTRLTVV.

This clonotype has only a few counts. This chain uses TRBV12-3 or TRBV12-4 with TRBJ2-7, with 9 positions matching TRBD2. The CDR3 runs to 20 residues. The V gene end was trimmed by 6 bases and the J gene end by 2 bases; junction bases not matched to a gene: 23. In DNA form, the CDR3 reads TGTGCCAGCAGCTATGCCCTCCCTACAGCGGGGGGTCTCGTAACCTACGAGCAGTACTTC. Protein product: CASSYALPTAGGLVTYEQYF.

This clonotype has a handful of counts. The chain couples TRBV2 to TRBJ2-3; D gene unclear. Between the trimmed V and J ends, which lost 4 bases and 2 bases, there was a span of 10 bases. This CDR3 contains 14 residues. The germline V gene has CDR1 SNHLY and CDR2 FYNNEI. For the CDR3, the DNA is TGTGCCAGCAGTGGACCGCTGGTCACAGATACGCAGTATTTT. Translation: CASSGPLVTDTQYF.

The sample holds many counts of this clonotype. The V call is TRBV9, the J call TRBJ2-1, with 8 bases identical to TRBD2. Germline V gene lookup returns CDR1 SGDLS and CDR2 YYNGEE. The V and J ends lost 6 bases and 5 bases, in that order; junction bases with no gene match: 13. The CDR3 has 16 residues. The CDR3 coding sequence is TGTGCCAGCAACCTAGTCGGGGGGGGCAGCAACAATGAGCAGTTCTTC. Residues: CASNLVGGGSNNEQFF.

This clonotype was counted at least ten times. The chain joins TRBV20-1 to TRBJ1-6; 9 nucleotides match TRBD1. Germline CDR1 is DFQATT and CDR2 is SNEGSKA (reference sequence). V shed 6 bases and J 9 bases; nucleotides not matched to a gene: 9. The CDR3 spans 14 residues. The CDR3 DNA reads TGCAGTGCCCGCGGGGGACAGGGTGTTTCACCCCTCCACTTT. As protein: CSARGGQGVSPLHF.

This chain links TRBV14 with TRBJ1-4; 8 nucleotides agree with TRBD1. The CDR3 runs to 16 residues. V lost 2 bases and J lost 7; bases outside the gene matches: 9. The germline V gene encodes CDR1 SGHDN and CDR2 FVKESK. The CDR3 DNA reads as TGTGCCAGCAGCCAAAGACAGGGGAGGATATCTGAAAAACTGTTTTTT. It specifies CASSQRQGRISEKLFF. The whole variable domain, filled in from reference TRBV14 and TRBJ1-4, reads EAGVTQFPSHSVIEKGQTVTLRCDPISGHDNLYWYRRVMGKEIKFLLHFVKESKQDESGMPNNRFLAERTGGTYSTLKVQPAELEDSGVYFCASSQRQGRISEKLFFGSGTQLSVL.

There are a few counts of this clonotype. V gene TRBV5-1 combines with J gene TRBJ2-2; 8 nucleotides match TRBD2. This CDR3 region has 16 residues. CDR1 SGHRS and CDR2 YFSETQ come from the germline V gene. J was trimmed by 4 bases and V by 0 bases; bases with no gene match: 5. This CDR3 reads CASSLDGSGGTGELFF. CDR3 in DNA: TGCGCCAGCAGCTTGGATGGGAGCGGGGGCACCGGGGAGCTGTTTTTT.

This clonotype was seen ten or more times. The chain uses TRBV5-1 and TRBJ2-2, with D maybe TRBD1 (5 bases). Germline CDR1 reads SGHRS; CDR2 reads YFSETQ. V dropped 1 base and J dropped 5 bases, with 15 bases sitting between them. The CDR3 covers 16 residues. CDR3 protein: CASSLSVRADTGELFF. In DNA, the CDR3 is TGCGCCAGCAGCTTGTCCGTCAGGGCGGATACCGGGGAGCTGTTTTTT.

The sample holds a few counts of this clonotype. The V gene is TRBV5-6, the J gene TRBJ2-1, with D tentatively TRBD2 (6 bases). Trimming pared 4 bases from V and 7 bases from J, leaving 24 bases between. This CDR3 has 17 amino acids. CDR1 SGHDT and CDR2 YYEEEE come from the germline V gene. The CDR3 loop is CASSHVGGRVSGNEQFF. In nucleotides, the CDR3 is TGTGCCAGCAGCCATGTGGGGGGACGAGTCTCCGGTAATGAGCAGTTCTTC.

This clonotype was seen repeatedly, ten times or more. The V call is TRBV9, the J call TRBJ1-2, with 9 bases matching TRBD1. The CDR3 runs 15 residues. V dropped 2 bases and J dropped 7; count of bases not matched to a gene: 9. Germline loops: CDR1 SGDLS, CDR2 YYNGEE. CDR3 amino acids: CASSVTGTGIGGYTF. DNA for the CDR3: TGTGCCAGCAGCGTTACCGGGACAGGGATCGGTGGCTACACCTTC.

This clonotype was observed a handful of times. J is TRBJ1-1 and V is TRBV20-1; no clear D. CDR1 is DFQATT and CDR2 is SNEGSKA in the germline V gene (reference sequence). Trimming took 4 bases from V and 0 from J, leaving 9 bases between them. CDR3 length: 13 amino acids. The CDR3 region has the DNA TGCAGTGCTACGGCAGCCTTGAACACTGAAGCTTTCTTT. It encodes CSATAALNTEAFF.

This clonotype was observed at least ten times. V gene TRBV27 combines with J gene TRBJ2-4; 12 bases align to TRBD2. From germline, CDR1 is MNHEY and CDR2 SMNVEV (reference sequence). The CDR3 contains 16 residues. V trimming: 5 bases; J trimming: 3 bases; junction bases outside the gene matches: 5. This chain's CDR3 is CASSPLAGGIKNIQYF. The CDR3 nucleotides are TGTGCCAGCAGTCCCCTAGCGGGGGGGATCAAAAACATTCAGTACTTC.

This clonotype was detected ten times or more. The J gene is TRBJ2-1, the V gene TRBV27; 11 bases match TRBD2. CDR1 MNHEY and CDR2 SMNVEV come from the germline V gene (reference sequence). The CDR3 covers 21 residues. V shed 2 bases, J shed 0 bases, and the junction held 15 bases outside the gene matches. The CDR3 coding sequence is TGTGCCAGCAGTTTAGCGGACTGGGCTAGCGGGGGGCCCCACTCCTACAATGAGCAGTTCTTC. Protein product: CASSLADWASGGPHSYNEQFF.

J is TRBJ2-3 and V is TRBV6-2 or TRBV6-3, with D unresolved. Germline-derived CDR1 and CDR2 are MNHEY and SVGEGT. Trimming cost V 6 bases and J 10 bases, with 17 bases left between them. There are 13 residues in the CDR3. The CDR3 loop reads CASSPRDSGPQYF. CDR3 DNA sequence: TGTGCCAGCAGCCCTCGTGACTCCGGACCGCAGTATTTT.

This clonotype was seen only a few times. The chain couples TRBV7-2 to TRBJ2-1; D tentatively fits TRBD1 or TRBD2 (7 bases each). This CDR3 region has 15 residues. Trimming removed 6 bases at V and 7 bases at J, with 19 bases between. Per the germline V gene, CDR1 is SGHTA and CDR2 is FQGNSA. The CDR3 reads CASRDRLAVGNEQFF. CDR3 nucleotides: TGTGCCAGCAGGGACAGGCTAGCGGTGGGGAATGAGCAGTTCTTC.

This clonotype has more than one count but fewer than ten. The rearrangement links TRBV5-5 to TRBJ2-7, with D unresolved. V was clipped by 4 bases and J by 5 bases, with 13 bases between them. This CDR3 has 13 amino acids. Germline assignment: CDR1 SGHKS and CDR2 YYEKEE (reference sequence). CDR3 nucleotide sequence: TGTGCCAGCAGCCAGAATACACAAGACGAGCAGTACTTC. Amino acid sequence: CASSQNTQDEQYF.

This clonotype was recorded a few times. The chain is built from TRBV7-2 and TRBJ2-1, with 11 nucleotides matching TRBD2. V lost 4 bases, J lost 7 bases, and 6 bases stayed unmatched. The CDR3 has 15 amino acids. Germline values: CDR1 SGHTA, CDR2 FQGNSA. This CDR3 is CASSSLAGVINEQFF. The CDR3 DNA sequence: TGTGCCAGCAGCTCACTAGCGGGGGTAATAAATGAGCAGTTCTTC. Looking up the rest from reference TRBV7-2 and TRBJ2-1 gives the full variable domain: GAGVSQSPSNKVTEKGKDVELRCDPISGHTALYWYRQSLGQGLEFLIYFQGNSAPDKSGLPSDRFSAERTGGSVSTLTIQRTQQEDSAVYLCASSSLAGVINEQFFGPGTRLTVL.